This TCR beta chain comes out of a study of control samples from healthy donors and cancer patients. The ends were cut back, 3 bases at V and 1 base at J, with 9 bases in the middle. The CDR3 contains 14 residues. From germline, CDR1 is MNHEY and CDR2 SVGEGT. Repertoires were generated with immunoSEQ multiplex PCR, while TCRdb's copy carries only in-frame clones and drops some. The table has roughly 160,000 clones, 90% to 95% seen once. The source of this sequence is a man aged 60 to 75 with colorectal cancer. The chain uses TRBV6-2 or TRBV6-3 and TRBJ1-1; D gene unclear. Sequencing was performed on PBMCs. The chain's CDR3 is CASSYPGRNTEAFF. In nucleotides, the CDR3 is TGTGCCAGCAGTTATCCGGGTAGGAACACTGAAGCTTTCTTT.